This entry lists 12 T cell receptor beta chains sequenced from one sample in a study of human T cells and chemical hapten exposure. Sample time point: patch test 1, 2 weeks after DPC sensitization. The treatment here: therapeutic diphenylcyclopropenone sensitization with weekly scalp DPC. TCRdb re-derived calls from the RACE reads in MiXCR, one entry per CDR3 protein. In the table there are about 340,000 distinct CDR3 sequences, approximately 6.3% of which are singletons. The sample here was whole blood, taken in connection with sensitization to the hapten diphenylcyclopropenone (DPC). These receptors all come from a woman younger than 35 with alopecia areata. Some clones in this sample may be carry-over from other donors' samples.

The genes are TRBV5-1 and TRBJ1-5; unclear D gene. There are 14 residues in the CDR3. The V end lost 0 bases, the J end lost 7 bases, and 11 bases lay between the germline ends. Per the germline V gene, CDR1 is SGHRS and CDR2 is YFSETQ. The CDR3 nucleotides read TGCGCCAGCAGCTTGGCCTTCACTCTGCAGCCCCAGCATTTT. Its protein product is CASSLAFTLQPQHF.

This clonotype was found a few times. The genes are TRBV20-1 and TRBJ1-2; D is ambiguous. There are 15 residues in the CDR3. Germline CDR1 is DFQATT and CDR2 is SNEGSKA (reference sequence). V was trimmed by 0 bases and J by 3 bases, leaving 14 bases between them. CDR3 DNA sequence: TGCAGTGCTAGAGATCTTCGGCAGGTCGACTATGGCTACACCTTC. This encodes CSARDLRQVDYGYTF.

V gene TRBV27 combines with J gene TRBJ1-2; 8 nucleotides agree with TRBD1. CDR1 and CDR2 from the germline V gene are MNHEY and SMNVEV (reference sequence). V gave up 3 bases and J gave up 4 bases; unmatched junction bases: 7. CDR3 length: 15 residues. CDR3 sequence: CASSFLTGGSYGYTF. DNA of the CDR3: TGTGCCAGCAGTTTCCTAACAGGGGGTAGCTATGGCTACACCTTC.

This clonotype occurred many times. The rearrangement uses TRBV6-2 or TRBV6-3 and TRBJ1-4; TRBD1 aligns across 8 bases. The V gene's germline CDR1 is MNHEY and CDR2 SVGEGT. The CDR3 totals 11 residues. Germline trimming cut 9 bases from V and 14 bases from J; bases unmatched to any gene: 8. The DNA of the CDR3 is TGTGCCAGTGGACAGGGACGTTGGCTGTTTTTT. The encoded protein is CASGQGRWLFF.

This clonotype has a count of ten or more. The V call is TRBV3-1, the J call TRBJ2-1; D gene ambiguous. V lost 3 bases, J lost 0 bases, and 0 bases lay in between. CDR1 is LGHDT and CDR2 is YNNKEL in the germline V gene (reference sequence). CDR3 length: 12 residues. This chain's CDR3 is CASSHSYNEQFF. The CDR3 nucleotides read TGTGCCAGCAGCCACTCCTACAATGAGCAGTTCTTC.

This clonotype came up many times. The V gene is TRBV14, the J gene TRBJ2-3; no clear D. Trimming removed 0 bases from V and 1 base from J, with 11 bases in between. Germline V gene sequence: CDR1 SGHDN, CDR2 FVKESK. The CDR3 is made up of 16 amino acids. CDR3 nucleotides: TGTGCCAGCAGCCAAGAATGGAGAAGGGGCACAGATACGCAGTATTTT. Translating gives CASSQEWRRGTDTQYF.

This clonotype was picked up many times. The chain has TRBV6-5 and TRBJ2-7; 15 bases agree with TRBD2. The CDR3 length is 17 residues. Looked up from germline, CDR1 is MNHEY and CDR2 is SVGAGI. The J segment lost 1 base and the V segment lost 4 bases, leaving 5 bases of the junction unmatched. CDR3 DNA sequence: TGTGCCAGCAGTTCTATCGGGACTAGCGGGGGGTCCTACGAGCAGTACTTC. Protein: CASSSIGTSGGSYEQYF.

In this sample, this clonotype turned up once. The rearrangement links TRBV2 to TRBJ1-6, with D possibly matching TRBD1 (6 bases). Germline-derived CDR1 and CDR2 are SNHLY and FYNNEI. CDR3 length equals 16 residues. V was trimmed by 0 bases and J by 6 bases, leaving 12 bases between them. The CDR3 here is CASSEAPRTVNSPLHF. In DNA, the CDR3 is TGTGCCAGCAGTGAAGCTCCCAGGACAGTTAATTCACCCCTCCACTTT.

This clonotype has only a few counts. The chain combines TRBV6-2 or TRBV6-3 with TRBJ2-2, with D unclear. V gave up 7 bases and J gave up 5 bases, with 11 bases separating them. Germline CDR1 MNHEY, CDR2 SVGEGT. This CDR3 is 13 amino acids long. The CDR3 DNA reads as TGTGCCAGCAAGCTATCCGGGACCGGGGAGCTGTTTTTT. Encoded protein: CASKLSGTGELFF.

This clonotype was observed many times. The V gene is TRBV6-2 or TRBV6-3, the J gene TRBJ2-6; tentatively, D is TRBD1 or TRBD2 (5 bases each). This CDR3 spans 16 amino acids. Germline V gene lookup returns CDR1 MNHEY and CDR2 SVGEGT. The ends were cut back, 7 bases at V and 0 bases at J, with 13 bases in the middle. The CDR3 reads CASTGTASSGANVLTF. The CDR3 nucleotides read TGTGCCAGCACCGGGACCGCGAGCTCTGGGGCCAACGTCCTGACTTTC.

The table lists this clonotype with a few counts. This chain joins TRBV4-3 and TRBJ2-6, with D possibly matching TRBD2 (6 bases). Between the trimmed V and J ends, which lost 4 bases and 1 base, there was a span of 14 bases. The CDR3 loop spans 17 amino acids. CDR1 is LGHNA, CDR2 YSLEER, per germline. The CDR3 region is CASSPQAAGSGANVLTF. CDR3 coding DNA: TGCGCCAGCAGCCCCCAGGCCGCGGGGTCTGGGGCCAACGTCCTGACTTTC.

There are a few counts of this clonotype. The chain has TRBV9 and TRBJ1-3; TRBD1 aligns across 7 bases. V was clipped by 1 base and J by 0 bases; unmatched bases: 4. Germline loops: CDR1 SGDLS, CDR2 YYNGEE. The CDR3 is 16 residues long. CDR3 sequence (DNA): TGTGCCAGCAGCGTATCCGGACAGGCCTCTGGAAACACCATATATTTT. This gives the protein CASSVSGQASGNTIYF.